These 25 T cell receptor beta chains were sequenced from one sample in a study of OX40 agonist ivuxolimab in advanced cancers. Sequencing was performed with immunoSEQ multiplex PCR; in TCRdb, only in-frame clones are kept and a portion is missing. Of tens of thousands of clones in the sample, 85% to 95% are singletons; the top ten hold around 25%. Here the sequenced sample was CD4+ or CD8+ T cells sorted from blood, taken in a trial of the OX40 agonist ivuxolimab. All receptors come from an adult with an advanced solid tumor such as melanoma, head and neck, liver or kidney cancer.

The J gene is TRBJ2-1, the V gene TRBV28, with D perhaps assigned TRBD1 or TRBD2 (5 bases each). The CDR3 sequence is 16 residues long. The V and J ends lost 3 bases and 0 bases respectively, with 12 bases between them. Germline CDR1 MDHEN, CDR2 SYDVKM. This CDR3 is CASSFGTPSSYNEQFF. CDR3 nucleotides: TGTGCCAGCAGTTTCGGGACGCCGAGCTCCTACAATGAGCAGTTCTTC.

J is TRBJ2-5 and V is TRBV9; D gene ambiguous. The germline V gene has CDR1 SGDLS and CDR2 YYNGEE. The CDR3 consists of 9 residues. The CDR3 DNA reads as TGTGCGAGTGAAGAGACCCAGTACTTC. Its protein is CASEETQYF.

The chain joins TRBV29-1 to TRBJ2-7; D uncertain. The CDR3 spans 12 residues. The V gene lost 6 bases and the J gene lost 4 bases, with 13 bases spanning the gap. CDR1 SQVTM and CDR2 ANQGSEA come from the germline V gene. CDR3 nucleotide sequence: TGCAGCGTCACGGGCTTGGGGTACGAGCAGTACTTC. Its translation: CSVTGLGYEQYF.

The CDR3 coding sequence is TGTGCCAGCAGCCGGGGACGTATTAACACTGAAGCTTTCTTT. Translated, it gives CASSRGRINTEAFF. V is TRBV21-1 and J is TRBJ1-1. TRBV21-1 is described as a pseudogene. This CDR3 is 14 amino acids long.

CDR3 nucleotides: TGTGCCGCAGGTAACACTGAAGCTTTCTTT. Translated, it gives CAAGNTEAFF. The chain links TRBV27 to TRBJ1-1; D is uncertain. The CDR3 loop spans 10 amino acids. Looked up from germline, CDR1 is MNHEY and CDR2 is SMNVEV (reference sequence). V was cut by 11 bases and J by 2 bases, with 6 bases left in between.

The V call is TRBV5-5, the J call TRBJ2-7; possible D gene TRBD1, 6 bases. Germline values: CDR1 SGHKS, CDR2 YYEKEE (reference sequence). Trimming removed 2 bases from V and 6 bases from J, with 12 bases in between. CDR3 length: 13 amino acids. This chain's CDR3 is CASSLGQWGEQYF. DNA for the CDR3: TGTGCCAGCAGCTTAGGACAGTGGGGCGAGCAGTACTTC.

The chain employs TRBV19 and TRBJ2-1; 11 bases match TRBD2. V dropped 5 bases and J dropped 2; count of bases not matched to a gene: 2. CDR1 is LNHDA and CDR2 is SQIVND in the germline V gene (reference sequence). The CDR3 is 15 amino acids. In nucleotides, the CDR3 is TGTGCCAGTAGTGCTAGCGGGGGGACCTACAATGAGCAGTTCTTC. Translation: CASSASGGTYNEQFF.

The CDR3 DNA reads TGCGCCAGCAGCTCTGGGGCTTACGAGCAGTACTTC. The encoded protein is CASSSGAYEQYF. The chain employs TRBV5-1 and TRBJ2-7; weak D call: TRBD1 (5 bases). The CDR3 sequence is 12 residues long. V was pared by 3 bases and J by 4 bases, with 8 bases between. CDR1 SGHRS and CDR2 YFSETQ come from the germline V gene. The whole variable domain, filled in from reference TRBV5-1 and TRBJ2-7, reads KAGVTQTPRYLIKTRGQQVTLSCSPISGHRSVSWYQQTPGQGLQFLFEYFSETQRNKGNFPGRFSGRQFSNSRSEMNVSTLELGDSALYLCASSSGAYEQYFGPGTRLTVT.

This clone has a single count. The chain uses TRBV6-5 and TRBJ1-2; D ambiguous. The germline V gene has CDR1 MNHEY and CDR2 SVGAGI. Trimming removed 6 bases from V and 8 bases from J, with 22 bases in between. The CDR3 runs to 15 residues. CDR3 residues: CASSASSPPGGGYTF. CDR3 DNA: TGTGCCAGCAGCGCCTCGAGCCCTCCAGGAGGCGGCTACACCTTC.

This clone was seen a single time. The chain couples TRBV4-1 to TRBJ2-7, with 14 bases aligning to TRBD2. This CDR3 region has 17 residues. V trimming: 3 bases; J trimming: 6 bases; junction bases outside the gene matches: 10. Germline assignment: CDR1 MGHRA and CDR2 YSYEKL. The DNA for the CDR3 is TGCGCCAGCAGCCAGGTCCCGGGACTAGCGGGAGTACTCGAGCAGTACTTC. This translates into CASSQVPGLAGVLEQYF.

This clone came up once. The chain recombines TRBV19 with TRBJ2-7; TRBD1 is a possible D gene (6 bases). The CDR3 spans 15 residues. V shed 7 bases and J shed 2 bases, with 18 bases lying between them. CDR1 is LNHDA and CDR2 is SQIVND in the germline V gene (reference sequence). In DNA, the CDR3 is TGTGCCAGTACCTTATCTGGGGGCTGGACCTACGAGCAGTACTTC. It encodes CASTLSGGWTYEQYF. Filled out from reference TRBV19 and TRBJ2-7, the complete variable domain reads DGGITQSPKYLFRKEGQNVTLSCEQNLNHDAMYWYRQDPGQGLRLIYYSQIVNDFQKGDIAEGYSVSREKKESFPLTVTSAQKNPTAFYLCASTLSGGWTYEQYFGPGTRLTVT.

This chain connects TRBV5-1 to TRBJ2-5; D gene ambiguous. The CDR3 sequence is 14 residues long. From germline, CDR1 is SGHRS and CDR2 YFSETQ. V lost 1 base and J lost 5, with 12 bases in between. The CDR3 nucleotides read TGCGCCAGCAGCTTGCATCAGGAAGTGGAGACCCAGTACTTC. The encoded protein is CASSLHQEVETQYF.

The chain is built from TRBV30 and TRBJ1-2, with TRBD1 matching 7 bases. This CDR3 region has 13 residues. Trimming removed 8 bases from V and 2 bases from J; junction bases left unmatched: 8. The germline CDR1 and CDR2 sequences are GTSNPN and SVGIG (reference sequence). The CDR3 is CAQGGEGNYGYTF. DNA of the CDR3: TGTGCCCAAGGGGGCGAAGGAAACTATGGCTACACCTTC.

The J gene is TRBJ2-7, the V gene TRBV29-1, with TRBD1 matching over 10 bases. J gave up 2 bases and V 0 bases, and 1 base lay outside the gene matches. Germline CDR1 and CDR2: SQVTM and ANQGSEA. This CDR3 contains 14 residues. The CDR3 protein is CSVEDGQGAYEQYF. DNA for the CDR3: TGCAGCGTTGAAGATGGACAGGGGGCCTACGAGCAGTACTTC.

This clone was counted a few times. This chain's CDR3 is CASNVGEASYEQYF. CDR3 nucleotide sequence: TGTGCCAGCAATGTGGGGGAGGCATCCTACGAGCAGTACTTC. V and J are TRBV6-5 and TRBJ2-7; weak D call: TRBD2 (6 bases). Per the germline V gene, CDR1 is MNHEY and CDR2 is SVGAGI. This CDR3 has 14 residues. V lost 7 bases, J lost 1 base, and 14 bases lay in between.

This chain connects TRBV4-1 to TRBJ2-1; D ambiguous. CDR1 is MGHRA and CDR2 is YSYEKL in the germline V gene. Trimming stripped 2 bases from V and 4 bases from J, with 9 bases between. This CDR3 is 14 amino acids long. CDR3 DNA sequence: TGCGCCAGCAGCCAAAGTCCAGAATACAATGAGCAGTTCTTC. This translates into CASSQSPEYNEQFF.

V usage is TRBV6-5 and J usage is TRBJ2-1; D is undetermined. The V gene's germline CDR1 is MNHEY and CDR2 SVGAGI. The CDR3 is 14 amino acids. V shed 2 bases and J shed 8 bases, with 13 bases lying between them. The CDR3 region has the DNA TGTGCCAGCAGTTACGTCGCGAGGCAGGATGAGCAGTTCTTC. It is translated as CASSYVARQDEQFF.

This sequence joins TRBV5-1 and TRBJ2-1; 11 nucleotides agree with TRBD2. With 3 bases clipped from V and 4 bases from J, the junction kept 6 bases outside the gene matches. From germline, CDR1 is SGHRS and CDR2 YFSETQ. CDR3 length: 16 residues. As DNA, the CDR3 is TGCGCCAGCAGCTCTCTGACTAGCGGGACATACAATGAGCAGTTCTTC. Translated: CASSSLTSGTYNEQFF.

CDR3 in amino acids: CASSSRVTSGITDTQYF. The CDR3 bases are TGTGCCAGCAGCTCGCGGGTGACTAGCGGGATTACAGATACGCAGTATTTT. V and J are TRBV5-6 and TRBJ2-3; 11 bases map to TRBD2. The germline V gene encodes CDR1 SGHDT and CDR2 YYEEEE. The junction had 9 bases not matched to a gene; V was cut back by 3 bases and J by 3 bases. The CDR3 is 17 amino acids.

The V gene is TRBV15, the J gene TRBJ2-5; TRBD2 aligns across 7 bases. CDR1 is LNHNV, CDR2 YYDKDF, per germline (reference sequence). The V segment lost 1 base and the J segment 2 bases; nucleotides outside the gene matches: 4. The CDR3 runs to 15 residues. The DNA of the CDR3 is TGTGCCACCAGCAGAGCTCCGGGACTACAAGAGACCCAGTACTTC. Its translation: CATSRAPGLQETQYF.

V and J are TRBV4-1 and TRBJ2-1; D gene uncertain. The V and J ends lost 0 bases and 6 bases respectively, with 6 bases between them. The CDR3 has 13 amino acids. Germline V lookup: CDR1 MGHRA, CDR2 YSYEKL. DNA of the CDR3: TGCGCCAGCAGCCAAGATAAGACCAATGAGCAGTTCTTC. Its protein is CASSQDKTNEQFF.

The V and J genes are TRBV27 and TRBJ2-1; no firm D call. The ends were cut back, 0 bases at V and 4 bases at J, with 7 bases in the middle. Germline CDR1 reads MNHEY; CDR2 reads SMNVEV (reference sequence). The CDR3 spans 14 residues. The CDR3 sequence: CASSLSVGYNEQFF. CDR3 in DNA: TGTGCCAGCAGTTTATCGGTGGGGTACAATGAGCAGTTCTTC.

This rearrangement joins TRBV19 to TRBJ2-3; D unresolved. The CDR3 runs to 15 residues. Germline CDR1 LNHDA, CDR2 SQIVND (reference sequence). The V gene lost 9 bases and the J gene lost 4 bases, with 20 bases spanning the gap. CDR3 nucleotides: TGTGCCAGCAGTGAATCGTTGGGGTTCGCAGATACGCAGTATTTT. Translated, it gives CASSESLGFADTQYF.

This clone showed up just once. The chain is built from TRBV27 and TRBJ2-1; 9 nucleotides line up with TRBD2. Per the germline V gene, CDR1 is MNHEY and CDR2 is SMNVEV (reference sequence). This CDR3 is 16 amino acids long. The J segment lost 4 bases and the V segment lost 5 bases, leaving 9 bases of the junction unmatched. The CDR3 DNA follows: TGTGCCAGCAGTGACCTTAGCGGGAGCAAGTACAATGAGCAGTTCTTC. Residues: CASSDLSGSKYNEQFF.

This rearrangement joins TRBV28 to TRBJ2-2; 13 bases fit TRBD2. This CDR3 contains 17 residues. Trimming removed 4 bases from V and 4 bases from J; junction bases left unmatched: 6. From germline, CDR1 is MDHEN and CDR2 SYDVKM. The CDR3 loop is CASSSGLAGVGTGELFF. The CDR3 DNA reads as TGTGCCAGCAGTTCCGGACTAGCGGGAGTGGGCACCGGGGAGCTGTTTTTT.